The 21 T cell receptor beta chains below come from one sample, sequenced in a study of cytomegalovirus exposure and HLA in healthy donors. The PCR had 60 Vbeta and 13 Jbeta primers. Method: immunoSEQ multiplex PCR; TCRdb's copy keeps in-frame clones and lacks some. The sample has 200,000 or so clones; almost 85% are singletons. Source material: PBMCs. The receptors shown here come from a boy between 10 and 17 years old in good health and CMV-seronegative.

The chain links TRBV9 to TRBJ1-2, with TRBD1 as a possible D gene (5 bases). V lost 4 bases to trimming and J lost 9 bases, with 16 bases between them. The length of the CDR3 is 13 residues. Germline V gives CDR1 SGDLS, CDR2 YYNGEE. CDR3 bases: TGTGCCAGCAGCCCTACCGGGGGTGGGAGCTACACCTTC. It yields the protein CASSPTGGGSYTF.

The genes are TRBV2 and TRBJ2-5, with TRBD1 identical over 8 bases. The CDR3 is 14 residues long. Germline V gene data show CDR1 as SNHLY and CDR2 as FYNNEI. V shed 6 bases and J 4 bases; nucleotides not matched to a gene: 7. The CDR3 here is CASREQGVGETQYF. CDR3 nucleotides: TGTGCCAGCAGAGAACAGGGGGTTGGAGAGACCCAGTACTTC.

The V and J genes are TRBV7-9 and TRBJ2-5; 12 nucleotides agree with TRBD2. The CDR3 is made up of 13 amino acids. The V gene end was trimmed by 10 bases and the J gene end by 4 bases; junction bases not matched to a gene: 4. Germline CDR1 SEHNR, CDR2 FQNEAQ (reference sequence). The CDR3 sequence: CATGLAGRETQYF. The CDR3 DNA is TGTGCCACAGGACTAGCGGGACGAGAGACCCAGTACTTC. Filled out from reference TRBV7-9 and TRBJ2-5, the complete variable domain reads DTGVSQNPRHKITKRGQNVTFRCDPISEHNRLYWYRQTLGQGPEFLTYFQNEAQLEKSRLLSDRFSAERPKGSFSTLEIQRTEQGDSAMYLCATGLAGRETQYFGPGTRLLVL.

The chain recombines TRBV29-1 with TRBJ2-5; perhaps TRBD2 as D (5 bases). Matching the DNA end better, TRBJ2-7 makes the J call doubtful. Germline loops: CDR1 SQVTM, CDR2 ANQGSEA. The CDR3 length is 13 residues. DNA for the CDR3: TGCAGCATCTTTTTAAGCGGATCCTACGAGCAGTACTTC. Residues: CSIFLSGSYEQYF.

A single count supports this clone. The chain is built from TRBV11-2 and TRBJ2-7; TRBD1 agrees at 9 bases. The germline CDR1 and CDR2 sequences are SGHAT and FQNNGV. The CDR3 totals 15 residues. The junction had 11 bases not matched to a gene; V was cut back by 6 bases and J by 5 bases. The CDR3 here is CASSPIRDRAHEQYF. The DNA for the CDR3 is TGTGCCAGCAGTCCGATCCGGGACAGGGCCCACGAGCAGTACTTC. Variable domain in full (rest from reference TRBV11-2 and TRBJ2-7): EAGVAQSPRYKIIEKRQSVAFWCNPISGHATLYWYQQILGQGPKLLIQFQNNGVVDDSQLPKDRFSAERLKGVDSTLKIQPAKLEDSAVYLCASSPIRDRAHEQYFGPGTRLTVT.

This chain connects TRBV9 to TRBJ2-7; 9 bases match TRBD1. After removal of 3 bases from V and 3 bases from J, the junction contained 4 bases not matched to a gene. Germline V gene sequence: CDR1 SGDLS, CDR2 YYNGEE. This CDR3 spans 14 amino acids. The CDR3 spells CASSAGTGRYEQYF. The CDR3 DNA is TGTGCCAGCAGCGCCGGGACAGGGCGCTACGAGCAGTACTTC.

The chain links TRBV28 to TRBJ1-5; 7 bases agree with TRBD1. The CDR3 contains 15 residues. J gave up 0 bases and V 6 bases, and 5 bases lay outside the gene matches. Germline V gives CDR1 MDHEN, CDR2 SYDVKM. The CDR3 sequence: CASRRTGVSNQPQHF. Here the CDR3 DNA reads TGTGCCAGCAGACGCACAGGGGTTAGCAATCAGCCCCAGCATTTT.

This clone was counted between two and nine times. V is TRBV2 and J is TRBJ1-2; 8 bases are a match to TRBD1. The CDR3 length is 16 residues. Germline V gene data show CDR1 as SNHLY and CDR2 as FYNNEI. V lost 8 bases, J lost 8 bases, and 19 bases stayed unmatched. CDR3 in DNA: TGTGCCAGCTATGACTCAGGACGGACAGGGAGGGACGGCTACACCTTC. It encodes CASYDSGRTGRDGYTF.

In DNA form, the CDR3 reads TGTGCCAGCAGAGGTACAGGGCTCGGTTGGAACACCATATATTTT. Translating gives CASRGTGLGWNTIYF. V is TRBV7-9 and J is TRBJ1-3; D is possibly TRBD1 (6 bases). The ends were cut back, 6 bases at V and 7 bases at J, with 19 bases in the middle. The CDR3 extends over 15 amino acids. The germline gives CDR1 SEHNR, CDR2 FQNEAQ (reference sequence).

This chain links TRBV5-4 with TRBJ2-2, with 7 bases fitting TRBD1. Germline loops: CDR1 SGHNT, CDR2 YYREEE (reference sequence). After removal of 4 bases from V and 5 bases from J, the junction contained 8 bases not matched to a gene. The CDR3 length is 15 residues. The CDR3 here is CASSLRVRGTGELFF. In nucleotides, the CDR3 is TGTGCCAGCAGCCTCAGGGTCAGGGGGACCGGGGAGCTGTTTTTT. The complete variable domain, with remaining parts taken from reference TRBV5-4 and TRBJ2-2, reads ETGVTQSPTHLIKTRGQQVTLRCSSQSGHNTVSWYQQALGQGPQFIFQYYREEENGRGNFPPRFSGLQFPNYSSELNVNALELDDSALYLCASSLRVRGTGELFFGEGSRLTVL.

The rearrangement joins TRBV9 to TRBJ1-1; D is possibly TRBD1 (5 bases). Trimming removed 2 bases at V and 0 bases at J, with 11 bases between. The germline CDR1 and CDR2 sequences are SGDLS and YYNGEE. The CDR3 contains 15 residues. CDR3 in amino acids: CASSVRQNMNTEAFF. CDR3 DNA: TGTGCCAGCAGCGTCAGACAGAACATGAACACTGAAGCTTTCTTT.

The genes are TRBV5-4 and TRBJ2-5, with 14 nucleotides matching TRBD2. The V segment lost 5 bases and the J segment 4 bases; nucleotides outside the gene matches: 7. The CDR3 is made up of 16 amino acids. Germline V CDR1 and CDR2: SGHNT, YYREEE (reference sequence). The CDR3 reads CASSRRLAGGLETQYF. CDR3 sequence (DNA): TGTGCCAGCAGTCGTAGACTAGCGGGGGGGCTAGAGACCCAGTACTTC.

The J gene is TRBJ2-7, the V gene TRBV7-8; D is possibly TRBD2 (6 bases). Per germline, CDR1 SGHVS and CDR2 FQNEAQ. This CDR3 is 15 amino acids long. Trimming stripped 5 bases from V and 2 bases from J, with 16 bases between. The CDR3 loop is CASSPRGGTPYEQYF. The DNA of the CDR3 is TGTGCCAGCAGCCCGCGTGGGGGGACTCCCTACGAGCAGTACTTC.

The V call is TRBV6-1, the J call TRBJ1-5; D is possibly TRBD1 (6 bases). V lost 4 bases to trimming and J lost 1 base, with 17 bases between them. Per the germline V gene, CDR1 is MNHNS and CDR2 is SASEGT. This CDR3 is built from 17 residues. The CDR3 region is CASSGSGTKLSNQPQHF. The CDR3 DNA is TGTGCCAGCAGTGGTTCCGGGACAAAATTAAGCAATCAGCCCCAGCATTTT.

This chain connects TRBV28 to TRBJ1-5; possibly TRBD1 for D (5 bases). V lost 2 bases and J lost 4, with 18 bases in between. Germline CDR1 is MDHEN and CDR2 is SYDVKM. The CDR3 has 17 residues. As DNA, the CDR3 is TGTGCCAGCAGTTTACCGGGACTCTCGGGCGTGAATCAGCCCCAGCATTTT. This codes for CASSLPGLSGVNQPQHF.

For the CDR3, the DNA is TGCGCCAGCAGCTTTGAGGGGGCAGGGGGCTACGAGCAGTACTTC. This translates into CASSFEGAGGYEQYF. J is TRBJ2-7 and V is TRBV5-1; 7 bases align to TRBD1. The CDR3 contains 15 residues. CDR1 is SGHRS, CDR2 YFSETQ, per germline. Trimming at V came to 2 bases and at J to 3 bases, leaving 8 bases not matched to a gene.

This chain links TRBV6-1 with TRBJ2-4; 8 nucleotides agree with TRBD1. J gave up 8 bases and V 4 bases, and 4 bases lay outside the gene matches. Germline V CDR1 and CDR2: MNHNS, SASEGT. This CDR3 is 13 amino acids long. The CDR3 region has the DNA TGTGCCAGCAGTGTCGACAGGGGAGACATTCAGTACTTC. Translating gives CASSVDRGDIQYF.

This clone was detected a few times. The chain combines TRBV5-6 with TRBJ1-1, with TRBD1 matching over 8 bases. Per germline, CDR1 SGHDT and CDR2 YYEEEE. Trimming took 4 bases from V and 2 from J; bases not matched to a gene: 16. The CDR3 is made up of 18 amino acids. CDR3 amino acids: CASSAKVISDRANTEAFF. The CDR3, as DNA: TGTGCCAGCAGCGCGAAGGTCATATCGGACAGGGCTAACACTGAAGCTTTCTTT.

The chain employs TRBV7-3 and TRBJ1-5, with TRBD1 matching 7 bases. This CDR3 has 18 amino acids. The germline gives CDR1 SGHTA, CDR2 FQGTGA. V shed 1 base, J shed 5 bases, and the junction held 14 bases outside the gene matches. CDR3 region: CASSLIPAGGIVDQPQHF. The CDR3 DNA reads as TGTGCCAGCAGCTTAATCCCGGCAGGGGGTATAGTTGATCAGCCCCAGCATTTT. Drawing the rest from reference TRBV7-3 and TRBJ1-5, the complete variable domain is GAGVSQTPSNKVTEKGKYVELRCDPISGHTALYWYRQSLGQGPEFLIYFQGTGAADDSGLPNDRFFAVRPEGSVSTLKIQRTERGDSAVYLCASSLIPAGGIVDQPQHFGDGTRLSIL.

The rearrangement links TRBV13 to TRBJ2-3; 7 nucleotides agree with TRBD2. The CDR3 length is 14 residues. The germline CDR1 and CDR2 sequences are PRHDT and FYEKMQ (reference sequence). J lost 7 bases, V lost 5 bases, and 9 bases had no gene match. The CDR3 protein is CASSLRLARNTQYF. The CDR3 DNA sequence: TGTGCCAGCAGCCTCCGACTAGCCAGGAATACGCAGTATTTT.

This chain uses TRBV28 with TRBJ1-1, with 7 bases that match TRBD1. V lost 6 bases to trimming and J lost 13 bases; unmatched junction nucleotides: 11. Germline CDR1 MDHEN, CDR2 SYDVKM. This CDR3 comprises 12 residues. The CDR3 loop reads CASSTGQWKNFF. For the CDR3, the DNA is TGTGCCAGCAGCACGGGACAGTGGAAGAATTTCTTT.